This TCR beta chain was captured in a study of CD8 T cells in ankylosing spondylitis. Study-level points and caveats: According to the report, clones linked to the disease were significantly enriched in matched synovial fluid samples taken from ankylosing spondylitis patients.

One entry per CDR3 protein, called by TCRdb with MiXCR from the 5' RACE reads. The sample holds 200,000 to 300,000 distinct CDR3 sequences; more than 9% are singletons and the top ten take about 2.5%. This clonotype has ten or more counts. Its specificity is not known. Per germline, CDR1 ENHRY and CDR2 SYGVKD. The CDR3 runs to 15 residues. V dropped 3 bases and J dropped 6; count of bases not matched to a gene: 5. The V gene is TRBV10-3, the J gene TRBJ1-6; 7 bases map to TRBD1. This sequence originates from a male donor with ankylosing spondylitis or in good health (not recorded which). The sequencing input was blood, either unsorted or a sorted T cell fraction (not recorded which). The CDR3 coding sequence is TGTGCCATCAGTGAAACCCGGGACAGTAATTCACCCCTCCACTTT. Residues: CAISETRDSNSPLHF.